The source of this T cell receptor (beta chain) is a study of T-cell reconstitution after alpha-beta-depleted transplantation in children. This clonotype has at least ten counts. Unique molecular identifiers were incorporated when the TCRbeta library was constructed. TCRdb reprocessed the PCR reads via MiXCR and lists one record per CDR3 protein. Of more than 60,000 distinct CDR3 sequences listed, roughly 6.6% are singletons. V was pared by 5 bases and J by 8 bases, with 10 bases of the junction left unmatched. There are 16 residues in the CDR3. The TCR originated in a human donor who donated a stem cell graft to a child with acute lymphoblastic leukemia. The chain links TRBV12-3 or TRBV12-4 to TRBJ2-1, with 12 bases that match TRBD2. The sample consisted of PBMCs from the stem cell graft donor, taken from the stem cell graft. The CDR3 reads CASSTSSGGAKYEQFF. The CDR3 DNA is TGTGCCAGCAGTACCTCTAGCGGGGGGGCCAAATATGAGCAGTTCTTC.